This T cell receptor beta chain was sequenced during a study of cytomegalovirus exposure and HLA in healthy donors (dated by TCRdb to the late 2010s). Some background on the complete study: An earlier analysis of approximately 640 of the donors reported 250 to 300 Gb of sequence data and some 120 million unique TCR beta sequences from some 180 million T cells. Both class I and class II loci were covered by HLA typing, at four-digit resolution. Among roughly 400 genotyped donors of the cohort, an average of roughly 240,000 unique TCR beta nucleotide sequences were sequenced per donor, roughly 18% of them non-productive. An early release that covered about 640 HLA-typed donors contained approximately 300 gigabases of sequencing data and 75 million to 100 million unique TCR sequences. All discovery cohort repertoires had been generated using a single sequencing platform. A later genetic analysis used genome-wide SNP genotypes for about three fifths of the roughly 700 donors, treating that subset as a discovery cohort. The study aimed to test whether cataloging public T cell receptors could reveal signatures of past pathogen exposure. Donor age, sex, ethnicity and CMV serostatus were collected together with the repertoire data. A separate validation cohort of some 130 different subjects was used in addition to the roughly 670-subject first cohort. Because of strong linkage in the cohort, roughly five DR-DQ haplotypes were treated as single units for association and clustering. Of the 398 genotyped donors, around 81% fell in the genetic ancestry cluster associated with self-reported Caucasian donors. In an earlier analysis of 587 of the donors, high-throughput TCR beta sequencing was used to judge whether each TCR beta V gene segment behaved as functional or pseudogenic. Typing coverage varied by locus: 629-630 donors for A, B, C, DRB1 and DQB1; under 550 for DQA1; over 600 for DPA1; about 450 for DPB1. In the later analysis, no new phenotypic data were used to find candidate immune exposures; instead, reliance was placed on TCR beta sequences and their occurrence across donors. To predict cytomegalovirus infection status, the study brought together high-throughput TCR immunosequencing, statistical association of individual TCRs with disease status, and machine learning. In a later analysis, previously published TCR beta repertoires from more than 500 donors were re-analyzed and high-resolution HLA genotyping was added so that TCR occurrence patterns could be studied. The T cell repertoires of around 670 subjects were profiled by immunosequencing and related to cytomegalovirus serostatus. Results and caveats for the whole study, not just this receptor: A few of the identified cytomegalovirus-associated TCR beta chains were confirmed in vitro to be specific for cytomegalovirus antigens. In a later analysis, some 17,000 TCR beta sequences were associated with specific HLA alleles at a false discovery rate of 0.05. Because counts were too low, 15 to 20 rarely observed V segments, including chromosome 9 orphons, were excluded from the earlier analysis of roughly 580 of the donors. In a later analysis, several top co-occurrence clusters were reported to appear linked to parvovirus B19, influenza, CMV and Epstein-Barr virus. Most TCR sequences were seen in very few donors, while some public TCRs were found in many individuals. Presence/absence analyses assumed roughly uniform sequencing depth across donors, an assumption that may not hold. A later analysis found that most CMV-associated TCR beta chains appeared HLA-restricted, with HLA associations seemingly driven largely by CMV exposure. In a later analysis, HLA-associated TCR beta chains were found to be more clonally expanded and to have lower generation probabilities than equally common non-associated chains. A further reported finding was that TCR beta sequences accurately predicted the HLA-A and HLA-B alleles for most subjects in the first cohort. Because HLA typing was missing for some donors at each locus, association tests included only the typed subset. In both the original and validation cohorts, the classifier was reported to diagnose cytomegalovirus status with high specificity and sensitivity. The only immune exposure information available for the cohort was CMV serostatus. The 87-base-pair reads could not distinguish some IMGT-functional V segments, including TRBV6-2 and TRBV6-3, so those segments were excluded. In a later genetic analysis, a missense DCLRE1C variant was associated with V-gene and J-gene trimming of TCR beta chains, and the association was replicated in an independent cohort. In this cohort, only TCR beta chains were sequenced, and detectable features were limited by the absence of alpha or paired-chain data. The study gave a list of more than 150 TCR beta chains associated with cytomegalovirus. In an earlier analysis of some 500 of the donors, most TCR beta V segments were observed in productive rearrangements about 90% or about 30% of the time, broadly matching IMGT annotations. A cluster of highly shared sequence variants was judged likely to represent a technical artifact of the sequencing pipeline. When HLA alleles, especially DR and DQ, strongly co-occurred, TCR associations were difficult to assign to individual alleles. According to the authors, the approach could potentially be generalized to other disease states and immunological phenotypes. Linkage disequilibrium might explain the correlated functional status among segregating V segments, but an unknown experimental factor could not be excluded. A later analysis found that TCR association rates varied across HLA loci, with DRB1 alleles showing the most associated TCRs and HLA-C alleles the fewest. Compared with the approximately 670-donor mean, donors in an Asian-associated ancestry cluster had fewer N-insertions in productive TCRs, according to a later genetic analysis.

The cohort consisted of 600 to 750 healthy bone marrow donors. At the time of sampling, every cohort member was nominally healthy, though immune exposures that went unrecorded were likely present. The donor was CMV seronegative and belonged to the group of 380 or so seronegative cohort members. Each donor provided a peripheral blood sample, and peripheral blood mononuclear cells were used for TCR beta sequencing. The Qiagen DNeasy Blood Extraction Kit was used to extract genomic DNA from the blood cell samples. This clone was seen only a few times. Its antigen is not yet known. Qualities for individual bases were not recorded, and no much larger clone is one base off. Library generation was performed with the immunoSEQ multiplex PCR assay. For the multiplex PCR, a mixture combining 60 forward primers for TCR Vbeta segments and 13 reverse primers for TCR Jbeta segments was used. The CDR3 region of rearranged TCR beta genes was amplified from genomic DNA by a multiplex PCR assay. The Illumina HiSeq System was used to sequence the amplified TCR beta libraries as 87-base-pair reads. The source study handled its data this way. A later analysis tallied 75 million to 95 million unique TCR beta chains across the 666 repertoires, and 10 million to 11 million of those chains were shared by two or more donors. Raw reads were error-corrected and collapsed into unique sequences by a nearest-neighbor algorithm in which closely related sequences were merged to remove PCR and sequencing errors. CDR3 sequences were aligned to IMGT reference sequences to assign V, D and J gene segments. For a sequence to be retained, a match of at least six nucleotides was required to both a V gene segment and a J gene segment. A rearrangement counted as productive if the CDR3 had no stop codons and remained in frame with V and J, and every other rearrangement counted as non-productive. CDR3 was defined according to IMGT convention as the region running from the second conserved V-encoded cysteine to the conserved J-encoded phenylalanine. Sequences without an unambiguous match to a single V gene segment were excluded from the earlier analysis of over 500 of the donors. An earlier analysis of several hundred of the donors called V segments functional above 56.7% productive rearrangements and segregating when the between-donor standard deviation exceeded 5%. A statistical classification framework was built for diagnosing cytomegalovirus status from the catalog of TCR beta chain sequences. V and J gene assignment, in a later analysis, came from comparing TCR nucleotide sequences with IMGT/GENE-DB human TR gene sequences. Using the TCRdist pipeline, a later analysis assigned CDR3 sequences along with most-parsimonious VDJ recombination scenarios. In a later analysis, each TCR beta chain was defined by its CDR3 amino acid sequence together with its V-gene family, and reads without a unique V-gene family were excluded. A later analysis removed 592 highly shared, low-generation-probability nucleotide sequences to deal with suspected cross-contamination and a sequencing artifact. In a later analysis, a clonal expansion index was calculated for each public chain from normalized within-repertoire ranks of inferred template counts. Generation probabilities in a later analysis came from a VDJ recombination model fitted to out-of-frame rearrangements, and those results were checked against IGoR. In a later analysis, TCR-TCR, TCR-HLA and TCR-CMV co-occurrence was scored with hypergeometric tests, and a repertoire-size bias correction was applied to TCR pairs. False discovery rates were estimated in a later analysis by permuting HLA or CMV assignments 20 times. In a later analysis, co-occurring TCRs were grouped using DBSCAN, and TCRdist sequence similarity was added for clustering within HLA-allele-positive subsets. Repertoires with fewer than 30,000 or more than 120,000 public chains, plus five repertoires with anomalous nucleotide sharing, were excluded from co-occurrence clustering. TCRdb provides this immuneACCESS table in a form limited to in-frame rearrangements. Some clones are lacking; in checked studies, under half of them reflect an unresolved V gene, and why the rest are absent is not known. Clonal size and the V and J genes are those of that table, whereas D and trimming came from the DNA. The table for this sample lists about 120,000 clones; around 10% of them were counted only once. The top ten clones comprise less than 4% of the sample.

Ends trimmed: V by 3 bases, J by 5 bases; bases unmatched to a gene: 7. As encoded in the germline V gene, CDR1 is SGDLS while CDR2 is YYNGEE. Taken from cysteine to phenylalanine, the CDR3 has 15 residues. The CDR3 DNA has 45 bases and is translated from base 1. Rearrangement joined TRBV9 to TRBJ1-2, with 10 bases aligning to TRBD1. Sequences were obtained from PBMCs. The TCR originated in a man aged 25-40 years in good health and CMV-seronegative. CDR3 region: CASSGRDRGRYGYTF. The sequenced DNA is TGTGCCAGCAGCGGTCGGGACAGGGGACGATATGGCTACACCTTC.